The 16 T cell receptor beta chains listed next were all sequenced from one sample in a study of blood T cell repertoires in COVID-19. The protocol was immunoSEQ multiplex PCR, while the TCRdb copy is restricted to in-frame clones and leaves out a portion. Among hundreds of thousands of clones listed, 75% to 90% were seen once. The sample was peripheral blood. These receptors were taken from a man between 18 and 29 years old with COVID-19, enrolled during active disease.

This chain joins TRBV6-5 and TRBJ1-1; D is undetermined. The CDR3 is 14 residues long. Trimming left V 7 bases short and J 6 bases short, with 18 bases between. From germline, CDR1 is MNHEY and CDR2 SVGAGI. CDR3 DNA: TGTGCCAGCACCAATACTCGGTTTAGATCTGAAGCTTTCTTT. Translated, it gives CASTNTRFRSEAFF.

The chain uses TRBV9 and TRBJ2-1, with TRBD2 identical over 10 bases. The germline CDR1 and CDR2 sequences are SGDLS and YYNGEE. Trimming cost V 0 bases and J 8 bases; bases outside gene matches: 8. The CDR3 spans 16 residues. The CDR3 nucleotides read TGTGCCAGCAGCGTAGGGCTAGCGGGAGTCTTCGATGAGCAGTTCTTC. Protein: CASSVGLAGVFDEQFF.

The chain recombines TRBV11-1 with TRBJ2-5; D is possibly TRBD1 (6 bases). V was pared by 5 bases and J by 3 bases, with 10 bases between. Germline V gene data show CDR1 as SGHAT and CDR2 as FQDESV (reference sequence). This CDR3 contains 13 residues. CDR3 DNA: TGTGCCAGCAGCCCCCGACAGGAAGAGACCCAGTACTTC. Its protein product is CASSPRQEETQYF.

This sequence joins TRBV10-2 and TRBJ2-5, with TRBD2 matching over 9 bases. From germline, CDR1 is WSHSY and CDR2 SAAADI. The V and J ends lost 5 bases and 2 bases, in that order; junction bases with no gene match: 6. The CDR3 is 15 amino acids. CDR3 nucleotides: TGCGCCAGCAGTAAGCCAGCGGGGGGTCAAGAGACCCAGTACTTC. Its translation is CASSKPAGGQETQYF.

The genes are TRBV6-2 or TRBV6-3 and TRBJ1-1, with D possibly matching TRBD1 (6 bases). Between the trimmed V and J ends, which lost 5 bases and 3 bases, there was a span of 16 bases. From germline, CDR1 is MNHEY and CDR2 SVGEGT. The CDR3 contains 15 residues. The CDR3 protein is CASSRTQGLDTEAFF. CDR3 nucleotides: TGTGCCAGCAGTCGAACACAGGGTTTGGACACTGAAGCTTTCTTT.

The chain links TRBV6-6 to TRBJ1-1, with D perhaps TRBD1 (5 bases). Germline CDR1 and CDR2: MNHNY and SVGAGI (reference sequence). CDR3 length: 15 residues. V lost 6 bases, J lost 4 bases, and 18 bases lay in between. CDR3 loop: CASSPLTTTGTEAFF. In DNA form, the CDR3 reads TGTGCCAGCAGCCCATTAACAACAACAGGCACTGAAGCTTTCTTT.

The chain uses TRBV11-1 and TRBJ1-2; D may be TRBD1 (6 bases). The CDR3 consists of 12 residues. V was cut by 2 bases and J by 8 bases, with 9 bases left in between. Germline V gene lookup returns CDR1 SGHAT and CDR2 FQDESV (reference sequence). CDR3 in DNA: TGTGCCAGCAGCTTATCGGGACAAGGCTACACCTTC. Translating it yields CASSLSGQGYTF.

This clone was detected once. Other DNA sequences from this sample encode an identical CDR3 as well. CDR3 region: CASSLQGYTEAFF. The CDR3 DNA is TGTGCCAGCAGCTTGCAGGGATACACTGAAGCTTTCTTT. The V call is TRBV5-5, the J call TRBJ1-1, with a possible D match to TRBD1 (5 bases). V lost 1 base to trimming and J lost 3 bases, with 7 bases between them. The germline CDR1 and CDR2 sequences are SGHKS and YYEKEE (reference sequence). CDR3 size: 13 residues. Filled out from reference TRBV5-5 and TRBJ1-1, the complete variable domain reads DAGVTQSPTHLIKTRGQQVTLRCSPISGHKSVSWYQQVLGQGPQFIFQYYEKEERGRGNFPDRFSARQFPNYSSELNVNALLLGDSALYLCASSLQGYTEAFFGQGTRLTVV.

The chain uses TRBV19 and TRBJ1-1; 8 bases are shared with TRBD1. Trimming took 5 bases from V and 7 from J; bases not matched to a gene: 12. Per the germline V gene, CDR1 is LNHDA and CDR2 is SQIVND (reference sequence). The length of the CDR3 is 15 residues. The CDR3 DNA follows: TGTGCCAGTAGTCAGGACAGGGACGCTTTAAGTGAAGCTTTCTTT. This encodes CASSQDRDALSEAFF.

The rearrangement links TRBV5-4 to TRBJ2-1; D is unresolved. The CDR3 runs to 14 residues. V was pared by 2 bases and J by 4 bases, with 10 bases between. CDR1 is SGHNT, CDR2 YYREEE, per germline (reference sequence). CDR3 sequence (DNA): TGTGCCAGCAGCTTACCCCTACCATACAATGAGCAGTTCTTC. As protein: CASSLPLPYNEQFF. The full variable domain, in which reference TRBV5-4 and TRBJ2-1 provide the parts outside the CDR3, is ETGVTQSPTHLIKTRGQQVTLRCSSQSGHNTVSWYQQALGQGPQFIFQYYREEENGRGNFPPRFSGLQFPNYSSELNVNALELDDSALYLCASSLPLPYNEQFFGPGTRLTVL.

CDR3 residues: CASSPRAGERMALHF. CDR3 sequence (DNA): TGTGCCAGCTCACCACGGGCAGGGGAAAGGATGGCCCTCCACTTT. The V and J genes are TRBV18 and TRBJ1-6; TRBD1 is a possible D gene (6 bases). Germline V CDR1 and CDR2: KGHSH, LQKENI. V was clipped by 1 base and J by 14 bases, with 18 bases between them. This CDR3 is 15 amino acids long.

This rearrangement joins TRBV5-8 to TRBJ2-1; 9 nucleotides align to TRBD2. CDR1 and CDR2 (germline): SGHTS, YDEGEE. The CDR3 runs 14 residues. The V gene end was trimmed by 4 bases and the J gene end by 7 bases; junction bases not matched to a gene: 6. CDR3 sequence (DNA): TGTGCCAGCAGCGAGAGGACTAGCGTTAATGAGCAGTTCTTC. This gives the protein CASSERTSVNEQFF.

This clone showed up just a few times. This chain links TRBV5-1 with TRBJ2-7, with TRBD1 identical over 7 bases. In germline, CDR1 is SGHRS, CDR2 YFSETQ. The ends lost 2 bases at V and 5 bases at J; junction bases unmatched: 7. This CDR3 is 14 amino acids long. The chain's CDR3 is CASSLQTGTDEQYF. In DNA, the CDR3 is TGCGCCAGCAGCTTACAGACAGGGACGGACGAGCAGTACTTC.

Notes on this clone: This sample also contains other DNA sequences that code for the same CDR3. The chain recombines TRBV5-1 with TRBJ2-3; TRBD2 agrees at 7 bases. CDR1 is SGHRS and CDR2 is YFSETQ in the germline V gene. The CDR3 totals 14 residues. Trimming at V came to 2 bases and at J to 0 bases, leaving 0 bases not matched to a gene. The chain's CDR3 is CASSLAGSTDTQYF. The DNA for the CDR3 is TGCGCCAGCAGCTTAGCGGGGAGCACAGATACGCAGTATTTT.

The chain has TRBV6-2 or TRBV6-3 and TRBJ2-5, with TRBD2 matching 10 bases. In germline, CDR1 is MNHEY, CDR2 SVGEGT. After removal of 2 bases from V and 4 bases from J, the junction contained 4 bases not matched to a gene. This CDR3 has 15 residues. CDR3 sequence reads: CASSYLAGERETQYF. The CDR3 region has the DNA TGTGCCAGCAGTTACCTAGCGGGAGAGAGAGAGACCCAGTACTTC.

This chain connects TRBV6-5 to TRBJ2-4; TRBD2 is a possible D gene (5 bases). V dropped 6 bases and J dropped 0 bases, with 9 bases sitting between them. This CDR3 contains 14 residues. Germline CDR1 MNHEY, CDR2 SVGAGI. The CDR3 protein is CASRDGGAKNIQYF. Here the CDR3 DNA reads TGTGCCAGCAGAGACGGAGGAGCCAAAAACATTCAGTACTTC.